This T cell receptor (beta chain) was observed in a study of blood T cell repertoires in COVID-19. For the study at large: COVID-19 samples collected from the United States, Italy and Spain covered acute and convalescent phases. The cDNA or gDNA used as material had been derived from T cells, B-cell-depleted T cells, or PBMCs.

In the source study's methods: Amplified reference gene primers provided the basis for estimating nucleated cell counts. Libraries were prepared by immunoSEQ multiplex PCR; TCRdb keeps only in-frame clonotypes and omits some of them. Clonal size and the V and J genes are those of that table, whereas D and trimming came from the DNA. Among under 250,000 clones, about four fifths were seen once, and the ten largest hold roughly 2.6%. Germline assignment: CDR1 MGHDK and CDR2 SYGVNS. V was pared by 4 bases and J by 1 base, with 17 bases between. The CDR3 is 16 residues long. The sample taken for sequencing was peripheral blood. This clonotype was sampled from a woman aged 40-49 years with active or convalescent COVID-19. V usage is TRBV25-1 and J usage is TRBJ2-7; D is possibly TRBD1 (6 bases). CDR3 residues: CASSGQGKGKSYEQYF. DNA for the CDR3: TGTGCCAGCAGTGGGCAGGGGAAAGGAAAGTCCTACGAGCAGTACTTC.